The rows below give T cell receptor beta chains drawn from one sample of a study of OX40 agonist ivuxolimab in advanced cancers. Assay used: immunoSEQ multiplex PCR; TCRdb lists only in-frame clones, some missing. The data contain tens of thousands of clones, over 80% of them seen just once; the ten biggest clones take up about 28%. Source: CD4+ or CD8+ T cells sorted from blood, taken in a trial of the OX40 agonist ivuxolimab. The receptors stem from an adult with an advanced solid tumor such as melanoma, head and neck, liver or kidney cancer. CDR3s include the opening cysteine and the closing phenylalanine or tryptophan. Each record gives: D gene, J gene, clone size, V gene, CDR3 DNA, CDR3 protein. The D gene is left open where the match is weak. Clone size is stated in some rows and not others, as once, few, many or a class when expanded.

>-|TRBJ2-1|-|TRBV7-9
TGTGCCAGCAGCTTCCCCGAACCGGTGCATGAGCAGTTCTTC
CASSFPEPVHEQFF
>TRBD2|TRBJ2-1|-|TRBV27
TGTGCCAGCAGCCCCCGCCGTAGCGGGAGGCGGAGTGAGCAGTTCTTC
CASSPRRSGRRSEQFF
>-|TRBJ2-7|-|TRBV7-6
TGTGCCAGCAGCGCCTGGAGGGCCGAAACTTACGAGCAGTACTTC
CASSAWRAETYEQYF
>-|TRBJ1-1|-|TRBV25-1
TGTGCCAGCAGTTGGACGGGGGGCGCTACTGAAGCTTTCTTT
CASSWTGGATEAFF
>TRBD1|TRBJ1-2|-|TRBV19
TGTGCCAGTAGTATAAGACAGGGCCCTCGGCACTATGGCTACACCTTC
CASSIRQGPRHYGYTF
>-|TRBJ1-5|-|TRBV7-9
TGTGCCAGCAGCTTAGGGCCCAGCAATCAGCCCCAGCATTTT
CASSLGPSNQPQHF
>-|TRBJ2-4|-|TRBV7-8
TGTGCCAGCAGCTTAGGCTCAGCTGGGGGCAACATTCAGTACTTC
CASSLGSAGGNIQYF
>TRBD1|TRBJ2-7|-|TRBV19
TGTGCCAGTAGTACGGGGACAGGGCCTTACGAGCAGTACTTC
CASSTGTGPYEQYF
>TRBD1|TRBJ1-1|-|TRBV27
TGTGCCAGCAGTTGGGACAGGGCCAACACTGAAGCTTTCTTT
CASSWDRANTEAFF
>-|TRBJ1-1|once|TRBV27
TGTGCCAGCAGTCTATTGACAGCGCACACTGAAGCTTTCTTT
CASSLLTAHTEAFF
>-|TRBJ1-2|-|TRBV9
TGTGCCAGCAGCGTAAGGCCGTCGGACCCCGACTATGGCTACACCTTC
CASSVRPSDPDYGYTF
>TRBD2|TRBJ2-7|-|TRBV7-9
TGTGCCAGCAGTCCGGGGGGTGGAATCCACGAGCAGTACTTC
CASSPGGGIHEQYF
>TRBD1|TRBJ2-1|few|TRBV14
TGTGCCAGCAGCCAGGTCCGGACAGGGGTGAACAATGAGCAGTTCTTC
CASSQVRTGVNNEQFF
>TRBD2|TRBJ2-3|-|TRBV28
TGTGCCAGCAGTTTGCTTCGACTAGCGGGGACTCTCACAGATACGCAGTATTTT
CASSLLRLAGTLTDTQYF
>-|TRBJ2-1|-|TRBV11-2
TGTGCCAGCAGCTTCTTAGGGACTTTAATTAATGAGCAGTTCTTC
CASSFLGTLINEQFF
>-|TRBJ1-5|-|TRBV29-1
TGCAGCGTTGAACCCCTCGGCGAACAGCACCATAGCAATCAGCCCCAGCATTTT
CSVEPLGEQHHSNQPQHF
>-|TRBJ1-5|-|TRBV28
TGTGCCAGCAGGGAAACAGGGTTGAATCAGCCCCAGCATTTT
CASRETGLNQPQHF
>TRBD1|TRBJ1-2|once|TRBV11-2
TGTGCCAGCAGCTTAAACAGGGGAGCTAACTATGGCTACACCTTC
CASSLNRGANYGYTF
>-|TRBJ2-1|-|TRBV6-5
TGTGCCAGCAGCCCCTCGGCTTCAGGATACAATGAGCAGTTCTTC
CASSPSASGYNEQFF
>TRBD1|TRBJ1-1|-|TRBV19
TGTGCCAGTAGTGTAACAGGGGGCCACGGAACTGAAGCTTTCTTT
CASSVTGGHGTEAFF
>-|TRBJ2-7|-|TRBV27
TGTGCCAGCAGGCCCGGGACGGACACCTACGAGCAGTACTTC
CASRPGTDTYEQYF
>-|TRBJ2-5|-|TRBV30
TGTGCCTGGAGTGGGTATAGGGCCGCAGGGAGCCAGTACTTC
CAWSGYRAAGSQYF
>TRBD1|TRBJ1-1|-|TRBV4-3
TGCGCCAGCAGCCAGGGAACCTGGGGGACAGGAGCCTTGAACACTGAAGCTTTCTTT
CASSQGTWGTGALNTEAFF
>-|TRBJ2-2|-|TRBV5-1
TGCGCCAGCAGCTTTACTAGGAACACCGGGGAGCTGTTTTTT
CASSFTRNTGELFF
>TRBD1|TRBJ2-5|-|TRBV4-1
TGCGCCAGCAGCCAGGGGGACAGGGGGCTCCAAGAGACCCAGTACTTC
CASSQGDRGLQETQYF
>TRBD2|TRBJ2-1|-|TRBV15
TGTGCCACCAGCCCGGGACTAGCCAATGAGCAGTTCTTC
CATSPGLANEQFF
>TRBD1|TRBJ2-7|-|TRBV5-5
TGTGCCAGCAGCTTGGCCGCGGGGACAGGGAGGAACTACGAGCAGTACTTC
CASSLAAGTGRNYEQYF
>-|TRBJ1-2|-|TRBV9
TGTGCCAGCAGCGGGGTTGACACCCCGACCGACTATGGCTACACCTTC
CASSGVDTPTDYGYTF
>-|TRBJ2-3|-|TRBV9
TGTGCCAGCAGCCCTGGGGGTTGGATCACAGATACGCAGTATTTT
CASSPGGWITDTQYF